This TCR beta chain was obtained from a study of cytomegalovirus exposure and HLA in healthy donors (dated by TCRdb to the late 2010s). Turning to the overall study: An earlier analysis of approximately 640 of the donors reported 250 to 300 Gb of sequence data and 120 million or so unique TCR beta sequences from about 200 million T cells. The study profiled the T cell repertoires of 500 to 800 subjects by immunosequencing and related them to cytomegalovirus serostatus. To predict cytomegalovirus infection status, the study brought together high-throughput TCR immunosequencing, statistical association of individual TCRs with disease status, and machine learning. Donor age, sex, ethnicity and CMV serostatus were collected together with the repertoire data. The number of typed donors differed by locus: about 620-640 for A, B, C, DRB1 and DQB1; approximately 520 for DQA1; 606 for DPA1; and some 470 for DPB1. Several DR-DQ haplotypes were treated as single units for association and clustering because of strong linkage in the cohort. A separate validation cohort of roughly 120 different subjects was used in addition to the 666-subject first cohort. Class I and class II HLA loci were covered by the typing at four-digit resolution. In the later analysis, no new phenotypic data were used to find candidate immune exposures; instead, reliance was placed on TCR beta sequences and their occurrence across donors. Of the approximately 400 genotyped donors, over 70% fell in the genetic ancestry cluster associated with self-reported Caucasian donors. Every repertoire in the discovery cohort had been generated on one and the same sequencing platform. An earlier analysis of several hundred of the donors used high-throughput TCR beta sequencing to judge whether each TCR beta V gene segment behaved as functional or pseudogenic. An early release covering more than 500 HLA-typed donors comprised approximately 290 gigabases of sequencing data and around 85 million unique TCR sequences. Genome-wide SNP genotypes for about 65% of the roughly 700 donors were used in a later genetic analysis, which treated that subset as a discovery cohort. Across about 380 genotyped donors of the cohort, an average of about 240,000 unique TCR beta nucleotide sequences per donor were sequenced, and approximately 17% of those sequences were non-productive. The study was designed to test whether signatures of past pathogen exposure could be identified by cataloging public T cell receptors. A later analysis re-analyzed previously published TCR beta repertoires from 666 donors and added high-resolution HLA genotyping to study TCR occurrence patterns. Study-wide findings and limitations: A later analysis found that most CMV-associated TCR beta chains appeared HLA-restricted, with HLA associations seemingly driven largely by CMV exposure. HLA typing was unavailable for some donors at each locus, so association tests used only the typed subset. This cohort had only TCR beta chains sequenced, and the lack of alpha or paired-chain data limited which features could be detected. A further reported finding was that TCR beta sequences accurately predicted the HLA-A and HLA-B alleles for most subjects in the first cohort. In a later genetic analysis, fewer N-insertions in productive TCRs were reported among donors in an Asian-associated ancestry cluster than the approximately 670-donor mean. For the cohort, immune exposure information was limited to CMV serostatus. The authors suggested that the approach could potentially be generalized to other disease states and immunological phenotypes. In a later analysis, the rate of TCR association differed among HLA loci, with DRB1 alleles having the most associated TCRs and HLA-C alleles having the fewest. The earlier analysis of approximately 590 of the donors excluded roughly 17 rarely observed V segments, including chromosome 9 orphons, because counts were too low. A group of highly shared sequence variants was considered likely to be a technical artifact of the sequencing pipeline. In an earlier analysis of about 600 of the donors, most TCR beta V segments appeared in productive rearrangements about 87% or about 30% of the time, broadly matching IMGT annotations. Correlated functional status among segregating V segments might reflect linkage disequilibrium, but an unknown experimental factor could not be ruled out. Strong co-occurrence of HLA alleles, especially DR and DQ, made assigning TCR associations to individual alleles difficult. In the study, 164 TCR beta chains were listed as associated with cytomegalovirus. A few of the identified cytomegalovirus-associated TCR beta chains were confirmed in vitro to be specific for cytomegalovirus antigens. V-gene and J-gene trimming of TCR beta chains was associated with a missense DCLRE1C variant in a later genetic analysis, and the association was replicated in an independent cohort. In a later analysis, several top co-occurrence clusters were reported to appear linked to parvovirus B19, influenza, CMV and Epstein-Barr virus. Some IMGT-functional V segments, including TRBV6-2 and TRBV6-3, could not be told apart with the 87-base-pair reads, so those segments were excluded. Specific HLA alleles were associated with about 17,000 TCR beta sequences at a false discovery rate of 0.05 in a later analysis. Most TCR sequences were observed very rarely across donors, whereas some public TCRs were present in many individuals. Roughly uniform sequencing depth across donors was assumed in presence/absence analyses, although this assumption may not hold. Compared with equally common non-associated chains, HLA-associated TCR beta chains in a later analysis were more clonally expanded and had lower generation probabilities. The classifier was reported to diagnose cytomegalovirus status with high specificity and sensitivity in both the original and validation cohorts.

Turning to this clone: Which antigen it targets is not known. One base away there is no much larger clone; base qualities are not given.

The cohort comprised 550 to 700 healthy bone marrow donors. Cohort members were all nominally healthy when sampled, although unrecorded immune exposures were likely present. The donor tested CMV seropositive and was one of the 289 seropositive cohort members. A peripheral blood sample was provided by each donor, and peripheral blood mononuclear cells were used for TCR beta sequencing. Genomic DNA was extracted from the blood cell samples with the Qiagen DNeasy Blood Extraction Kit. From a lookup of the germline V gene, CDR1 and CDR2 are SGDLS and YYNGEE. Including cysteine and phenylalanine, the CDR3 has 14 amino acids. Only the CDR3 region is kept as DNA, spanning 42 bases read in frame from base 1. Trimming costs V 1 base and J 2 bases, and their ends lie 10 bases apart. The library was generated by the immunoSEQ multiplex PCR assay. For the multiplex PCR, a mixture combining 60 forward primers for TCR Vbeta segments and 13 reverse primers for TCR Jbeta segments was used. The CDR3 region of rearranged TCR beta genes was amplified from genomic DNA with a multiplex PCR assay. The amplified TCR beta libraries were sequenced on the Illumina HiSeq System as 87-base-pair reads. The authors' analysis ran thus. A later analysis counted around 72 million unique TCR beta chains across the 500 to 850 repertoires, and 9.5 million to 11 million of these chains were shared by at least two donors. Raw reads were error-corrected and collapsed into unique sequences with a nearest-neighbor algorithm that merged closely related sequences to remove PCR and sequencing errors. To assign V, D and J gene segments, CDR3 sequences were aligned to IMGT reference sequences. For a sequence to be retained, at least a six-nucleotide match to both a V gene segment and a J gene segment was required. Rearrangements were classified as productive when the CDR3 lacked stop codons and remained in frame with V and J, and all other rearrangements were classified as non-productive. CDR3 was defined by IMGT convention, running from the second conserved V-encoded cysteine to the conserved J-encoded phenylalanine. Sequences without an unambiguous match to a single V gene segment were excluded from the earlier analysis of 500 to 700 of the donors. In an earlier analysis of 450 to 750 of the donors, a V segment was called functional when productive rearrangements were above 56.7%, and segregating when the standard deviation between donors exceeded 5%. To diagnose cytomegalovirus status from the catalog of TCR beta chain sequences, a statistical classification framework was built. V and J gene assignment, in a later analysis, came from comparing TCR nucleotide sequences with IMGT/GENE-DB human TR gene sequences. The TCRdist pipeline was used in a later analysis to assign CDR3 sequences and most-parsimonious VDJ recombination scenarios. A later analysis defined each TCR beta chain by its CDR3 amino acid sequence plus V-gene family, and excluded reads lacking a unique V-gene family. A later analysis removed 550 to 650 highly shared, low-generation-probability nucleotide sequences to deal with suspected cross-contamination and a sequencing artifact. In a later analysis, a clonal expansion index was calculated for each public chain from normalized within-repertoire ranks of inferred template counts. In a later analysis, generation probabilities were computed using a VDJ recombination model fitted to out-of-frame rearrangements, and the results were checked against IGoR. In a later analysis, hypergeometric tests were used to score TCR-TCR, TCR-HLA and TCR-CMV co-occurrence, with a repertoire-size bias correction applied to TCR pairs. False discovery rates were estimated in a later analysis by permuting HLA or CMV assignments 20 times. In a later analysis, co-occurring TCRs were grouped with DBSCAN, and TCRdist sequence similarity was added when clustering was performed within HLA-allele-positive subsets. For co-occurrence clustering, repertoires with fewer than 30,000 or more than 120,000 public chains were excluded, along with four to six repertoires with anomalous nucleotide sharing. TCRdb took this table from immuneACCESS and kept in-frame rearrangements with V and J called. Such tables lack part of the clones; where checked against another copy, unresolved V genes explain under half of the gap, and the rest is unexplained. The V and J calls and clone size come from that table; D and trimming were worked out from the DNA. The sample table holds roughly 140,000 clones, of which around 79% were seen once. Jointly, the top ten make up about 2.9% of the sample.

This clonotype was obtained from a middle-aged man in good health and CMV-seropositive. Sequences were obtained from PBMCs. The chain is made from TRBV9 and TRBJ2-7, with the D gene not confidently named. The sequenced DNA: TGTGCCAGCAGCGTATTGGAGCCGGCCTACGAGCAGTACTTC. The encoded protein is CASSVLEPAYEQYF.